This TCR beta chain was captured by sequencing in a study of T cells in Graves' hyperthyroidism and ophthalmopathy. General observations from the study: Ophthalmopathy and stable hyperthyroidism were separated by a 13 V-J model.

V gave up 6 bases and J gave up 3 bases; unmatched junction bases: 9. The germline gives CDR1 MNHNS, CDR2 SASEGT. The CDR3 covers 15 residues. Template material for amplifying TCR beta CDR3 regions consisted of RNA transcripts. The study used the HTBI primer set for a first-round RT-PCR of the TCR CDR3. In TCRdb, the multiplex PCR reads were re-called with MiXCR into one record per CDR3 protein. The sample yields fewer than 750,000 distinct CDR3 sequences, 35% to 55% seen once. This clonotype was detected many times. Its matching antigen is unknown. The sequenced material came from peripheral blood or thyroid tissue (not recorded which). The TCR comes from a woman aged 18-35 years with Graves' hyperthyroidism. The chain links TRBV6-1 to TRBJ2-7, with 9 bases identical to TRBD1. Here the CDR3 DNA reads TGTGCCAGCAGCGAAACCGGGACAGGGTTCTACGAGCAGTACTTC. This codes for CASSETGTGFYEQYF.